This T cell receptor (beta chain) stems from a study of shared clonotypes between healthy human individuals. The study's findings and limits: Shared clonotypes across all four donors exceeded non-shared ones in generation probability.

The protocol was immunoSEQ multiplex PCR, while the TCRdb copy is restricted to in-frame clones and leaves out a portion. Here the sample spans over a million clones, 60% to 80% being singletons. Remarks on this clone: Antigen unknown.

CDR1 and CDR2 (germline): MNHEY, SVGAGI. The CDR3 totals 13 residues. V lost 5 bases to trimming and J lost 4 bases, with 11 bases between them. This TCR was sampled from a man between 18 and 29 years old in good health. Sequencing was performed on memory CD4+ T cells sorted from blood. Noted subset: CD45RA-negative fraction. The gene calls are TRBV6-5 and TRBJ2-5, with D possibly matching TRBD2 (6 bases). The CDR3 spells CASSPTRGETQYF. Here the CDR3 DNA reads TGTGCCAGCAGTCCGACTAGAGGAGAGACCCAGTACTTC.